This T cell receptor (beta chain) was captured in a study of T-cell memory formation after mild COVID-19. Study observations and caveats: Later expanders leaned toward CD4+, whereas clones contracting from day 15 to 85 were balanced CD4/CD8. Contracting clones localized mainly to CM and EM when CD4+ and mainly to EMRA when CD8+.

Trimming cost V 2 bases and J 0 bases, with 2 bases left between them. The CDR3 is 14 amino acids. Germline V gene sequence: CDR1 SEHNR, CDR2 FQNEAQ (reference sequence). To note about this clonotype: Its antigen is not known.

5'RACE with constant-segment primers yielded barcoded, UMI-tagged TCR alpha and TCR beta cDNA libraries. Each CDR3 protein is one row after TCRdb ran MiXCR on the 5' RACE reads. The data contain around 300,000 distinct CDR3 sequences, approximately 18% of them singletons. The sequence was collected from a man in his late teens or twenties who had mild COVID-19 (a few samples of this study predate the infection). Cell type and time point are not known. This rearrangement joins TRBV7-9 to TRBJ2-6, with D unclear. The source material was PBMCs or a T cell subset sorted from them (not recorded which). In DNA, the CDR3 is TGTGCCAGCAGCTTACCCTCTGGGGCCAACGTCCTGACTTTC. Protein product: CASSLPSGANVLTF.